Presented here are 9 T cell receptor beta chains from one specimen sequenced in a study of cytomegalovirus exposure and HLA in healthy donors. In the PCR, 60 Vbeta and 13 Jbeta primers were used. Measured with immunoSEQ multiplex PCR; TCRdb has only the in-frame clones, and not every one. The table has about 150,000 clones, about 79% seen once. Sequencing was done on a sample of PBMCs. The receptors here all came from a female donor in good health and CMV-seropositive.

This clone showed up just once. CDR3 sequence: CASSDIRGGVDQHF. CDR3 coding DNA: TGTGCCAGCAGCGATATCAGGGGTGGGGTGGACCAGCATTTT. The gene calls are TRBV7-8 and TRBJ1-5; perhaps TRBD1 as D (6 bases). V shed 5 bases and J shed 12 bases, with 20 bases lying between them. The CDR3 has 14 amino acids. Germline loops: CDR1 SGHVS, CDR2 FQNEAQ. Full variable domain (rest looked up from reference TRBV7-8 and TRBJ1-5): GAGVSQSPRYKVAKRGQDVALRCDPISGHVSLFWYQQALGQGPEFLTYFQNEAQLDKSGLPSDRFFAERPEGSVSTLKIQRTQQEDSAVYLCASSDIRGGVDQHFGDGTRLSIL.

The chain couples TRBV7-3 to TRBJ2-6, with 9 positions matching TRBD2. Germline V CDR1 and CDR2: SGHTA, FQGTGA. The V segment lost 1 base and the J segment 2 bases; nucleotides outside the gene matches: 9. CDR3 size: 19 residues. The CDR3 reads CASSLNGLASGTGANVLTF. The CDR3 bases are TGTGCCAGCAGCTTAAATGGACTAGCGTCCGGGACTGGGGCCAACGTCCTGACTTTC. The full variable domain, with the rest looked up from reference TRBV7-3 and TRBJ2-6, is GAGVSQTPSNKVTEKGKYVELRCDPISGHTALYWYRQSLGQGPEFLIYFQGTGAADDSGLPNDRFFAVRPEGSVSTLKIQRTERGDSAVYLCASSLNGLASGTGANVLTFGAGSRLTVL.

This chain joins TRBV6-5 and TRBJ1-2; a possible D gene is TRBD1 (6 bases). This CDR3 contains 13 residues. Looked up from germline, CDR1 is MNHEY and CDR2 is SVGAGI. V gave up 5 bases and J gave up 7 bases, with 14 bases separating them. CDR3 in DNA: TGTGCCAGCAGTGAACAGGGATTACGTGGCTACACCTTC. This gives the protein CASSEQGLRGYTF.

The V and J genes are TRBV9 and TRBJ2-3; 9 nucleotides line up with TRBD2. Per the germline V gene, CDR1 is SGDLS and CDR2 is YYNGEE. V shed 2 bases, J shed 3 bases, and the junction held 4 bases outside the gene matches. There are 15 residues in the CDR3. CDR3 sequence reads: CASSVSGSKTDTQYF. As DNA, the CDR3 is TGTGCCAGCAGCGTTAGCGGGAGTAAGACAGATACGCAGTATTTT.

This clone was picked up a small number of times. The V and J genes are TRBV5-4 and TRBJ2-3; 9 bases are shared with TRBD2. With 2 bases clipped from V and 0 bases from J, the junction kept 4 bases outside the gene matches. Germline CDR1 SGHNT, CDR2 YYREEE (reference sequence). CDR3 length: 16 residues. The CDR3 DNA reads TGTGCCAGCAGCTTTGGTGCGGGAGGGAGCACAGATACGCAGTATTTT. Translating it yields CASSFGAGGSTDTQYF. The variable domain in full, completed from reference TRBV5-4 and TRBJ2-3, reads ETGVTQSPTHLIKTRGQQVTLRCSSQSGHNTVSWYQQALGQGPQFIFQYYREEENGRGNFPPRFSGLQFPNYSSELNVNALELDDSALYLCASSFGAGGSTDTQYFGPGTRLTVL.

The gene calls are TRBV19 and TRBJ2-1; D remains ambiguous. The CDR3 spans 14 residues. Germline V gene lookup returns CDR1 LNHDA and CDR2 SQIVND (reference sequence). The V end was cut by 5 bases, the J end by 5 bases, with 13 bases between. The DNA for the CDR3 is TGTGCCAGTAGTCCCGGATTGACTCACAATGAGCAGTTCTTC. Translated: CASSPGLTHNEQFF.

CDR3 nucleotide sequence: TGCGCCAGCAGCCAGGGGCCACAGGGAACGTCCTACGAGCAGTACTTC. The encoded protein is CASSQGPQGTSYEQYF. The V and J genes are TRBV4-1 and TRBJ2-7, with a weak D call TRBD1 (6 bases). The germline gives CDR1 MGHRA, CDR2 YSYEKL. The CDR3 loop spans 16 amino acids. Trimming removed 3 bases from V and 1 base from J, with 16 bases in between.

The chain joins TRBV2 to TRBJ2-7; 8 nucleotides line up with TRBD2. Germline V CDR1 and CDR2: SNHLY, FYNNEI. CDR3 size: 15 residues. V dropped 7 bases and J dropped 0; count of bases not matched to a gene: 8. The CDR3 reads CASTRGAGGSYEQYF. CDR3 DNA sequence: TGTGCCAGCACCCGAGGTGCGGGGGGCTCCTACGAGCAGTACTTC.

This chain links TRBV28 with TRBJ1-1, with 8 bases fitting TRBD1. The germline V gene has CDR1 MDHEN and CDR2 SYDVKM. This CDR3 has 15 amino acids. V dropped 0 bases and J dropped 0; count of bases not matched to a gene: 0. This CDR3 is CASSLWDRVNTEAFF. The CDR3 DNA is TGTGCCAGCAGTTTATGGGACAGGGTGAACACTGAAGCTTTCTTT. Based on the CDR3 plus reference TRBV28 and TRBJ1-1, the full variable domain is DVKVTQSSRYLVKRTGEKVFLECVQDMDHENMFWYRQDPGLGLRLIYFSYDVKMKEKGDIPEGYSVSREKKERFSLILESASTNQTSMYLCASSLWDRVNTEAFFGQGTRLTVV.